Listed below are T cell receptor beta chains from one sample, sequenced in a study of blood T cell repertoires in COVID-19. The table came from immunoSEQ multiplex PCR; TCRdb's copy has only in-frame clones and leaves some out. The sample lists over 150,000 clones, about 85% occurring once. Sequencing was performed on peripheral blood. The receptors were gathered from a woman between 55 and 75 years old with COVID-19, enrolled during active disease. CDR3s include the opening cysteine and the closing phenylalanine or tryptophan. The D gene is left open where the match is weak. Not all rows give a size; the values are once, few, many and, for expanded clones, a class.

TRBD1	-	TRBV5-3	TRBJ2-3	CARSSTGTDTQYF	TGTGCCAGAAGCTCGACAGGGACGGATACGCAGTATTTT
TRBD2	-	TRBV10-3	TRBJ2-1	CAISLGGGAQFF	TGTGCCATCAGTCTCGGCGGGGGGGCCCAGTTCTTC
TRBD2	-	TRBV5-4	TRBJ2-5	CASSSGGRIETQYF	TGTGCCAGCAGCTCGGGGGGGAGGATAGAGACCCAGTACTTC
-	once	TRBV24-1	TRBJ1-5	CATSDLRQGRVHQPQHF	TGTGCCACCAGTGATTTGCGGCAGGGGAGGGTTCATCAGCCCCAGCATTTT
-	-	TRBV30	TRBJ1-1	CAWSAGLRNTEAFF	TGTGCCTGGAGTGCGGGACTGAGGAACACTGAAGCTTTCTTT
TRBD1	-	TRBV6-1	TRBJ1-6	CASSEGTGYSPLHF	TGTGCCAGCAGTGAAGGGACAGGGTATTCACCCCTCCACTTT
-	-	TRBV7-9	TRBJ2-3	CASSPNRDDTDTQYF	TGTGCCAGCAGCCCGAACAGGGATGACACAGATACGCAGTATTTT
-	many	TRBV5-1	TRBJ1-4	CASHRDGEKLFF	TGCGCCAGCCACAGGGATGGGGAAAAACTGTTTTTT
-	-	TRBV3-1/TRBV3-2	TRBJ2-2	CASTLEDANTGELFF	TGTGCCAGTACCCTAGAGGATGCGAACACCGGGGAGCTGTTTTTT
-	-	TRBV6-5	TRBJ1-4	CASSYSQGSEKLFF	TGTGCCAGCAGTTACTCGCAGGGGAGCGAAAAACTGTTTTTT
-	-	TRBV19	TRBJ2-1	CASSIPGYNEQFF	TGTGCCAGTAGTATCCCCGGTTACAATGAGCAGTTCTTC
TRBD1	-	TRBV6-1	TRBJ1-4	CASSDTGGKLFF	TGTGCCAGCAGTGACACAGGGGGAAAACTGTTTTTT
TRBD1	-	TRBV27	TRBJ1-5	CASSSLLTGVGGNQPQHF	TGTGCCAGCAGTTCCCTCCTGACAGGGGTAGGGGGCAATCAGCCCCAGCATTTT
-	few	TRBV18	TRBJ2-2	CASSPQSLNGELFF	TGTGCCAGCTCACCACAGAGTCTCAACGGGGAGCTGTTTTTT
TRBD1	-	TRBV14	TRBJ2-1	CASSQVAGGRNEQFF	TGTGCCAGCAGCCAAGTGGCAGGGGGAAGGAATGAGCAGTTCTTC
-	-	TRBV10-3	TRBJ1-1	CAITTGHSNTEAFF	TGTGCCATCACCACGGGACACTCGAACACTGAAGCTTTCTTT
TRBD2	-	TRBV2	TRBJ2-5	CASSGGGVQETQYF	TGTGCCAGCAGTGGCGGGGGTGTGCAAGAGACCCAGTACTTC
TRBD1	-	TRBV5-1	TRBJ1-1	CASSSGQGKEIEAFF	TGCGCCAGCAGCTCTGGACAGGGAAAGGAGATTGAAGCTTTCTTT
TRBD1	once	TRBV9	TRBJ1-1	CASSGQGVTEAFF	TGTGCCAGCAGCGGACAGGGGGTAACTGAAGCTTTCTTT
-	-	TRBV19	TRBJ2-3	CASTLGAQTDTQYF	TGTGCCAGTACCCTAGGGGCCCAGACCGATACGCAGTATTTT
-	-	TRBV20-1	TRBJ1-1	CSASVGQNTEAFF	TGCAGTGCTAGTGTGGGGCAGAACACTGAAGCTTTCTTT
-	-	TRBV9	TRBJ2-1	CASSVGRVGSYNEQFF	TGTGCCAGCAGCGTAGGACGGGTGGGCTCCTACAATGAGCAGTTCTTC
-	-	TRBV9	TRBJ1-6	CASSPLVRLNSPLHF	TGTGCCAGCAGCCCCCTAGTCCGACTTAATTCACCCCTCCACTTT
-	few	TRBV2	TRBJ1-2	CAGLDPGSFFNYGYTF	TGTGCCGGCCTAGACCCCGGCTCCTTTTTTAACTATGGCTACACCTTC
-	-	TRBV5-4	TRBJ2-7	CASSFRFSYEQYF	TGTGCCAGCAGCTTCAGGTTTTCCTACGAGCAGTACTTC
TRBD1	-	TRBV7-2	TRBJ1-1	CASSSKTGWNTEAFF	TGTGCCAGCAGCTCCAAGACAGGGTGGAACACTGAAGCTTTCTTT
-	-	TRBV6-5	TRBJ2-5	CASSYWGEETQYF	TGTGCCAGCAGTTACTGGGGAGAAGAGACCCAGTACTTC
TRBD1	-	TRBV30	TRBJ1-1	CAWSDRGRGTEAFF	TGTGCCTGGAGTGACAGGGGGCGCGGAACTGAAGCTTTCTTT
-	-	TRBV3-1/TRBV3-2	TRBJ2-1	CASSQEKGGGRTAYSYNEQFF	TGTGCCAGCAGCCAAGAGAAGGGAGGGGGGAGGACGGCCTACTCCTACAATGAGCAGTTCTTC
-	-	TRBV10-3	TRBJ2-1	CAISEAYSYNEQFF	TGTGCCATCAGTGAGGCCTACTCCTACAATGAGCAGTTCTTC
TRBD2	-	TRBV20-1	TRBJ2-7	CSASPTRDSGRGEQYF	TGCAGTGCTAGTCCCACTCGAGATAGCGGGAGAGGTGAGCAGTACTTC
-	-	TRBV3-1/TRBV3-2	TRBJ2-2	CASSRRRVSNTGELFF	TGTGCCAGCAGCAGACGCCGGGTTTCGAACACCGGGGAGCTGTTTTTT
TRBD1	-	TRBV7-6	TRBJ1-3	CASSFRQGVTGNTIYF	TGTGCCAGCAGCTTCCGACAGGGTGTTACTGGAAACACCATATATTTT
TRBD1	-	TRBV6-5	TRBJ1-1	CASSLQGANTEAFF	TGTGCCAGCAGTTTGCAGGGGGCGAACACTGAAGCTTTCTTT
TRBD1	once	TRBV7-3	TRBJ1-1	CASSSDRVRDTEAFF	TGTGCCAGCAGCTCTGACAGGGTTCGGGACACTGAAGCTTTCTTT
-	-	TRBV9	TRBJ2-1	CASSSRLLGDEQFF	TGTGCCAGCAGCTCGCGCTTACTAGGAGATGAGCAGTTCTTC
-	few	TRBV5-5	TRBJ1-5	CASSLSSERANQPQHF	TGTGCCAGCAGCTTGAGTTCCGAGCGAGCCAATCAGCCCCAGCATTTT
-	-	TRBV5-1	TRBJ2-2	CASSLMSSGNTGELFF	TGCGCCAGCAGCCTGATGTCCAGCGGAAACACCGGGGAGCTGTTTTTT
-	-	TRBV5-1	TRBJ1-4	CASSFQGGNEKLFF	TGCGCCAGCAGCTTTCAAGGGGGAAATGAAAAACTGTTTTTT